Below are 5 T cell receptor beta chains sequenced from a single sample in a study of CD8 T cells in Susac syndrome. With random hexamers, reverse transcription was performed on about 0.45 to 1 ug of RNA. TCRdb re-analysed the immunoSEQ multiplex PCR reads in MiXCR, keeping a single row per CDR3 protein. The repertoire includes around 120,000 distinct CDR3 sequences, about 95% of them detected once, and around 0.12% sits in the top ten. The source material was CD4+ T cells from PBMCs. Every receptor here comes from a human donor with multiple sclerosis.

The chain is built from TRBV12-3 or TRBV12-4 and TRBJ2-7; D ambiguous. Deletions cut 6 bases from V and 2 bases from J, with 14 bases between. The CDR3 has 14 amino acids. CDR3 bases: TGTGCCAGCAGCCTCTCGGTGGCAGCCTACGAGCAGTACTTC. Translated: CASSLSVAAYEQYF.

The chain uses TRBV18 and TRBJ2-3, with D possibly TRBD1 on 5 matching bases. There are 15 residues in the CDR3. CDR1 and CDR2 (germline): KGHSH, LQKENI. V was clipped by 1 base and J by 0 bases, with 8 bases between them. The CDR3 loop reads CASSPRRQSTDTQYF. In nucleotides, the CDR3 is TGTGCCAGCTCACCACGCCGACAGAGCACAGATACGCAGTATTTT.

There are a few counts of this clonotype. CDR3 in amino acids: CASSSPIGASGQETQYF. The CDR3 nucleotides read TGTGCCAGCAGCTCGCCCATCGGGGCCAGCGGGCAAGAGACCCAGTACTTC. This chain uses TRBV5-6 with TRBJ2-5; D is possibly TRBD2 (6 bases). Germline CDR1 and CDR2: SGHDT and YYEEEE. Trimming removed 3 bases at V and 2 bases at J, with 20 bases between. This CDR3 spans 17 amino acids.

The gene calls are TRBV18 and TRBJ1-2, with 8 nucleotides matching TRBD1. Per germline, CDR1 KGHSH and CDR2 LQKENI. CDR3 length: 14 residues. V trimming: 3 bases; J trimming: 6 bases; junction bases outside the gene matches: 6. CDR3 sequence reads: CASSPDREEDGYTF. The DNA of the CDR3 is TGTGCCAGCTCACCGGACAGGGAGGAAGATGGCTACACCTTC. The whole variable domain, remainder taken from reference TRBV18 and TRBJ1-2, is NAGVMQNPRHLVRRRGQEARLRCSPMKGHSHVYWYRQLPEEGLKFMVYLQKENIIDESGMPKERFSAEFPKEGPSILRIQQVVRGDSAAYFCASSPDREEDGYTFGSGTRLTVV.

J is TRBJ1-5 and V is TRBV7-8, with a tentative D call TRBD1 (6 bases). The CDR3 totals 16 residues. V shed 5 bases and J shed 1 base, with 15 bases lying between them. The germline CDR1 and CDR2 sequences are SGHVS and FQNEAQ. The CDR3: CASSLYYRESNQPQHF. CDR3 bases: TGTGCCAGCAGCCTTTACTACAGGGAAAGCAATCAGCCCCAGCATTTT.